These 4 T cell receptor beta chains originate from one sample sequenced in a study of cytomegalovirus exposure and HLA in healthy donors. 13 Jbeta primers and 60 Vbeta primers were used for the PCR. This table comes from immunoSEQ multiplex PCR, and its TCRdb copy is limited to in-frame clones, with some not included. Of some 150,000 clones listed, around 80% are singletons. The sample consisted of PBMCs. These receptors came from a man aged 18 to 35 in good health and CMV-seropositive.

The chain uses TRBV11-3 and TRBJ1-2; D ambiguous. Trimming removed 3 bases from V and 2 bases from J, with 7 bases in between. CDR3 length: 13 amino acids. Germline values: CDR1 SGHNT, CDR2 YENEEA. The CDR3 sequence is CASSLSVNYGYTF. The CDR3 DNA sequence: TGTGCCAGCAGCTTGTCCGTGAACTATGGCTACACCTTC.

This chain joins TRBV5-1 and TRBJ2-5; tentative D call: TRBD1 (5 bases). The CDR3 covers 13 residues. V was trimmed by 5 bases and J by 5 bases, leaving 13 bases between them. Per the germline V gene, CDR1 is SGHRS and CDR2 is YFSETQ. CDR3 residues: CASSNQGVETQYF. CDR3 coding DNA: TGCGCCAGCAGTAACCAAGGGGTTGAGACCCAGTACTTC.

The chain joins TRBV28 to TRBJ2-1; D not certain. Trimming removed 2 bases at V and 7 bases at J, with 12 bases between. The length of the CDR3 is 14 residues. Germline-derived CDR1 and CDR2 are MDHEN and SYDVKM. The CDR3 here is CASSLAALENEQFF. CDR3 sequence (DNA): TGTGCCAGCAGTTTAGCCGCTTTGGAGAATGAGCAGTTCTTC.

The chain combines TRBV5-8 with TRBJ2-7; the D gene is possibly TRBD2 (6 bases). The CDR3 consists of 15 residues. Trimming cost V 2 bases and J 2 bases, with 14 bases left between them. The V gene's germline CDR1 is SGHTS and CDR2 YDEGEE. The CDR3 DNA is TGTGCCAGCAGCTTAACGGGACTCCTGACCTACGAGCAGTACTTC. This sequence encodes CASSLTGLLTYEQYF.